The 10 T cell receptor beta chains presented below share a single source sample, sequenced in a study of early T cells in non-severe SARS-CoV-2 infection. Each CDR3 protein gets one entry after TCRdb re-called the 5' RACE reads with MiXCR. The sample has 70,000 or so distinct CDR3 sequences; roughly an eighth are singletons. Sequences were obtained from whole blood. All receptors derive from an adult who was a healthcare worker with PCR-confirmed SARS-CoV-2 infection or an uninfected control (not recorded which).

This clonotype was seen many times. The chain carries TRBV7-8 and TRBJ2-7; TRBD1 matches at 7 bases. V lost 4 bases to trimming and J lost 4 bases; unmatched junction nucleotides: 4. CDR1 and CDR2 (germline): SGHVS, FQNEAQ. The length of the CDR3 is 13 residues. The CDR3: CASSSRTGYEQYF. Written as DNA, the CDR3 is TGTGCCAGCAGCTCCAGGACAGGTTACGAGCAGTACTTC. The variable domain in full, with the rest retrieved from reference TRBV7-8 and TRBJ2-7, is GAGVSQSPRYKVAKRGQDVALRCDPISGHVSLFWYQQALGQGPEFLTYFQNEAQLDKSGLPSDRFFAERPEGSVSTLKIQRTQQEDSAVYLCASSSRTGYEQYFGPGTRLTVT.

The CDR3 region has the DNA TGCAGTGCTGGCCCACAGGGGAATTGGGAAAAACTGTTTTTT. It specifies CSAGPQGNWEKLFF. The chain has TRBV20-1 and TRBJ1-4, with 7 nucleotides matching TRBD1. Trimming took 5 bases from V and 8 from J; bases not matched to a gene: 11. Germline V lookup: CDR1 DFQATT, CDR2 SNEGSKA (reference sequence). The CDR3 length is 14 residues.

The chain carries TRBV19 and TRBJ2-1, with D unclear. Trimming stripped 7 bases from V and 4 bases from J, with 11 bases between. Germline-derived CDR1 and CDR2 are LNHDA and SQIVND (reference sequence). The CDR3 consists of 13 residues. The CDR3 DNA reads as TGTGCCAGTACGCCCGGAAGGTACAATGAGCAGTTCTTC. This encodes CASTPGRYNEQFF.

The table lists this clonotype with many counts. The V and J genes are TRBV6-5 and TRBJ1-4; unclear D gene. The CDR3 consists of 16 residues. V was cut by 4 bases and J by 8 bases, with 20 bases left in between. The V gene's germline CDR1 is MNHEY and CDR2 SVGAGI. DNA for the CDR3: TGTGCCAGCAGTTCCAACTCAGGAACTATGGGGGAAAAACTGTTTTTT. Protein: CASSSNSGTMGEKLFF.

This clonotype showed up many times. The rearrangement joins TRBV10-2 to TRBJ2-5; D unresolved. Germline-derived CDR1 and CDR2 are WSHSY and SAAADI. This CDR3 spans 12 amino acids. V was shortened by 0 bases and J by 10 bases, with 9 bases between the two germline ends. For the CDR3, the DNA is TGCGCCAGCAGTGAGTCGGGGTTGGTCCAGTACTTC. It encodes CASSESGLVQYF.

The chain uses TRBV4-1 and TRBJ1-6; weak D call: TRBD1 (5 bases). CDR3 length equals 15 residues. The V gene lost 0 bases and the J gene lost 9 bases, with 12 bases spanning the gap. Germline loops: CDR1 MGHRA, CDR2 YSYEKL. Here the CDR3 reads CASSQDVGAGSPLHF. The CDR3 bases are TGCGCCAGCAGCCAAGATGTCGGGGCCGGTTCACCCCTCCACTTT.

DNA of the CDR3: TGCAGCGTTGATCCCCGGGGGGATGGCTACACCTTC. This gives the protein CSVDPRGDGYTF. The rearrangement links TRBV29-1 to TRBJ1-2; D may be TRBD1 (5 bases). V was cut by 3 bases and J by 6 bases, with 11 bases left in between. Germline V gives CDR1 SQVTM, CDR2 ANQGSEA. There are 12 residues in the CDR3.

This clonotype has just a few counts. The chain recombines TRBV28 with TRBJ2-2; no clear D. This CDR3 has 15 amino acids. The V and J ends lost 4 bases and 0 bases respectively, with 9 bases between them. Per germline, CDR1 MDHEN and CDR2 SYDVKM. The CDR3 DNA follows: TGTGCCAGCAGTTCCCCTGGCGCGAACACCGGGGAGCTGTTTTTT. Its translation is CASSSPGANTGELFF.

J is TRBJ2-3 and V is TRBV29-1; the D gene is possibly TRBD1 (5 bases). Germline CDR1 and CDR2: SQVTM and ANQGSEA. Trimming pared 7 bases from V and 1 base from J, leaving 12 bases between. This CDR3 is 13 amino acids long. The CDR3 coding sequence is TGCAGCGGCTACAGGCCCGGCACAGATACGCAGTATTTT. Residues: CSGYRPGTDTQYF.

This clonotype was detected ten times or more. The chain links TRBV14 to TRBJ1-6; D gene unclear. The CDR3 has 18 residues. With 5 bases removed from V and 0 bases from J, the gap between germline ends came to 17 bases. CDR1 and CDR2 (germline): SGHDN, FVKESK. The CDR3 loop reads CASSKDGLMSSYNSPLHF. The CDR3 region has the DNA TGTGCCAGCAGCAAGGACGGATTAATGAGCTCCTATAATTCACCCCTCCACTTT.